Following are 17 T cell receptor beta chains from one sample sequenced in a study of cytomegalovirus exposure and HLA in healthy donors. Researchers ran the PCR with 60 Vbeta and 13 Jbeta primers. Measured with immunoSEQ multiplex PCR; TCRdb has only the in-frame clones, and not every one. Of some 190,000 clones in the sample, just under 75% were seen once. Sequenced input: PBMCs. These receptors were taken from a man aged 25 to 40 in good health and CMV-seropositive.

The chain carries TRBV27 and TRBJ1-2, with D perhaps TRBD1 (5 bases). V was clipped by 2 bases and J by 7 bases, with 17 bases between them. Germline values: CDR1 MNHEY, CDR2 SMNVEV (reference sequence). CDR3 length equals 15 residues. The CDR3 reads CASSLTGRRTSGYTF. The CDR3, as DNA: TGTGCCAGCAGTTTAACCGGGAGGCGGACATCTGGCTACACCTTC.

The chain carries TRBV7-9 and TRBJ1-2; a possible D gene is TRBD1 (5 bases). V was trimmed by 5 bases and J by 4 bases, leaving 17 bases between them. In germline, CDR1 is SEHNR, CDR2 FQNEAQ (reference sequence). The CDR3 sequence is 15 residues long. For the CDR3, the DNA is TGTGCCAGCAGCGCCACCGGGACTCTCTCCTATGGCTACACCTTC. Amino acids: CASSATGTLSYGYTF.

V usage is TRBV19 and J usage is TRBJ1-2; D might be TRBD1 (6 bases). Trimming removed 5 bases at V and 3 bases at J, with 10 bases between. The CDR3 sequence is 13 residues long. CDR1 and CDR2 from the germline V gene are LNHDA and SQIVND (reference sequence). The CDR3 is CASSLGGHYGYTF. In DNA form, the CDR3 reads TGTGCCAGTAGTTTGGGGGGGCACTATGGCTACACCTTC.

This chain uses TRBV7-9 with TRBJ1-1; 7 nucleotides align to TRBD1. CDR3 length: 18 amino acids. Per the germline V gene, CDR1 is SEHNR and CDR2 is FQNEAQ (reference sequence). Trimming at V came to 5 bases and at J to 0 bases, leaving 15 bases not matched to a gene. The CDR3 loop is CASSQGSAGGPLNTEAFF. CDR3 DNA: TGTGCCAGCAGCCAAGGGTCCGCAGGGGGACCCTTGAACACTGAAGCTTTCTTT.

The gene calls are TRBV28 and TRBJ2-7; possibly TRBD2 for D (6 bases). Looked up from germline, CDR1 is MDHEN and CDR2 is SYDVKM. V was cut by 3 bases and J by 1 base, with 10 bases left in between. This CDR3 is built from 14 residues. The chain's CDR3 is CASSFGGTSYEQYF. CDR3 DNA: TGTGCCAGCAGTTTTGGAGGGACTTCCTACGAGCAGTACTTC.

V gene TRBV7-2 combines with J gene TRBJ1-5; D might be TRBD1 (5 bases). CDR3 length equals 13 residues. The V end was cut by 4 bases, the J end by 6 bases, with 10 bases between. Germline V gives CDR1 SGHTA, CDR2 FQGNSA. In nucleotides, the CDR3 is TGTGCCAGCAGCTCAATGGGGGGTCAGCCCCAGCATTTT. Translated: CASSSMGGQPQHF.

The chain recombines TRBV4-3 with TRBJ2-4; 9 nucleotides line up with TRBD1. Trimming at V came to 0 bases and at J to 6 bases, leaving 6 bases not matched to a gene. Germline V lookup: CDR1 LGHNA, CDR2 YSLEER. The CDR3 runs to 16 residues. The DNA of the CDR3 is TGCGCCAGCAGCCAAGATTACAGGGGGCTTGGAAACATTCAGTACTTC. Its translation: CASSQDYRGLGNIQYF.

This clone has a single count. The chain has TRBV21-1 and TRBJ2-7; TRBD2 reflects the table's D call only, with no check against the DNA. TRBV21-1 is flagged as a pseudogene. The CDR3 is 16 residues long. The CDR3 reads CANSGTSGPLSYEQYF. The CDR3 nucleotides are TGTGCCAACTCCGGGACTAGCGGGCCCCTCTCCTACGAGCAGTACTTC.

The V call is TRBV4-1, the J call TRBJ2-7; tentatively, D is TRBD2 (5 bases). This CDR3 region has 14 residues. Germline lookup yields CDR1 MGHRA and CDR2 YSYEKL. The germline V and J ends were trimmed by 4 bases and 0 bases, with 10 bases remaining between them. The CDR3 reads CASSLKLVSYEQYF. CDR3 nucleotides: TGCGCCAGCAGCCTTAAACTAGTCTCCTACGAGCAGTACTTC.

V and J are TRBV7-8 and TRBJ2-7; D remains unclear. V was cut by 5 bases and J by 4 bases, with 6 bases left in between. Germline V gives CDR1 SGHVS, CDR2 FQNEAQ. The CDR3 is 11 amino acids. The CDR3 protein is CASSIRYEQYF. The DNA for the CDR3 is TGTGCCAGCAGCATCAGATACGAGCAGTACTTC.

The chain uses TRBV6-6 and TRBJ1-5; D may be TRBD1 (5 bases). Germline assignment: CDR1 MNHNY and CDR2 SVGAGI (reference sequence). The CDR3 consists of 14 residues. V shed 5 bases and J shed 2 bases, with 10 bases lying between them. The chain's CDR3 is CASSASGGNQPQHF. The CDR3 region has the DNA TGTGCCAGCAGTGCCTCGGGGGGCAATCAGCCCCAGCATTTT.

This chain joins TRBV6-5 and TRBJ2-2, with D unresolved. Trimming removed 4 bases from V and 4 bases from J, with 16 bases in between. Per the germline V gene, CDR1 is MNHEY and CDR2 is SVGAGI. The CDR3 has 16 amino acids. The CDR3, as DNA: TGTGCCAGCAGTTCCCCCAGTCTTACACGCACCGGGGAGCTGTTTTTT. Its translation is CASSSPSLTRTGELFF.

The chain is built from TRBV30 and TRBJ1-6; D gene uncertain. Per germline, CDR1 GTSNPN and CDR2 SVGIG (reference sequence). Trimming shortened V by 0 bases and J by 8 bases, and 11 bases separated the two germline ends. This CDR3 is built from 14 residues. The CDR3 DNA is TGTGCCTGGAGTGTACTACGGGGAGATTCACCCCTCCACTTT. It is translated as CAWSVLRGDSPLHF. The whole variable domain, filled in from reference TRBV30 and TRBJ1-6, reads SQTIHQWPATLVQPVGSPLSLECTVEGTSNPNLYWYRQAAGRGLQLLFYSVGIGQISSEVPQNLSASRPQDRQFILSSKKLLLSDSGFYLCAWSVLRGDSPLHFGNGTRLTVT.

The CDR3 nucleotides are TGTGCCAGCAGTTTAGAGGACAGGGGCTTCAACAATGAGCAGTTCTTC. It is translated as CASSLEDRGFNNEQFF. The chain joins TRBV28 to TRBJ2-1, with TRBD1 matching 9 bases. Germline V gene data show CDR1 as MDHEN and CDR2 as SYDVKM. Trimming removed 2 bases from V and 5 bases from J; junction bases left unmatched: 7. This CDR3 spans 16 amino acids.

The V gene is TRBV9, the J gene TRBJ2-3; D may be TRBD2 (6 bases). CDR1 and CDR2 (germline): SGDLS, YYNGEE. This CDR3 contains 16 residues. The V end lost 4 bases, the J end lost 4 bases, and 19 bases lay between the germline ends. This chain's CDR3 is CASSPEGVAAPDTQYF. DNA of the CDR3: TGTGCCAGCAGCCCTGAGGGAGTAGCGGCCCCAGATACGCAGTATTTT.

The gene calls are TRBV19 and TRBJ2-5, with 8 bases matching TRBD2. Germline CDR1 LNHDA, CDR2 SQIVND (reference sequence). The V segment lost 5 bases and the J segment 6 bases; nucleotides outside the gene matches: 5. The CDR3 is 13 residues long. The CDR3 DNA reads TGTGCCAGTAGTCCAGGGACTAGACAGACCCAGTACTTC. Its translation is CASSPGTRQTQYF.

The V and J genes are TRBV11-3 and TRBJ2-2; D unclear. The germline CDR1 and CDR2 sequences are SGHNT and YENEEA. The germline V and J ends were trimmed by 2 bases and 5 bases, with 9 bases remaining between them. The CDR3 runs 14 residues. CDR3 region: CASSLLAGTGELFF. CDR3 DNA: TGTGCCAGCAGCTTACTGGCCGGGACCGGGGAGCTGTTTTTT.